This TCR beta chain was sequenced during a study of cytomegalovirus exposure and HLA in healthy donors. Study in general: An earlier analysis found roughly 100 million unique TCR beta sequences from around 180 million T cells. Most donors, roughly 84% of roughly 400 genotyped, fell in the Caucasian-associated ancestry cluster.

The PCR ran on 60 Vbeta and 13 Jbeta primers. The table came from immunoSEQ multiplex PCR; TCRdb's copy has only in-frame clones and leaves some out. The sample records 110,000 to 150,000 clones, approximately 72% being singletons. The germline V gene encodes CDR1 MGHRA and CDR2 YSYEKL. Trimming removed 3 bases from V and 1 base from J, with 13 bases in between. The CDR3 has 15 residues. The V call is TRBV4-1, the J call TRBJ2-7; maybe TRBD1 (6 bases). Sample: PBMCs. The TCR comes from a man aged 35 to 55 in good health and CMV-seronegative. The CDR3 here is CASSHMDSPSYEQYF. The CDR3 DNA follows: TGCGCCAGCAGCCATATGGACAGTCCTTCCTACGAGCAGTACTTC.